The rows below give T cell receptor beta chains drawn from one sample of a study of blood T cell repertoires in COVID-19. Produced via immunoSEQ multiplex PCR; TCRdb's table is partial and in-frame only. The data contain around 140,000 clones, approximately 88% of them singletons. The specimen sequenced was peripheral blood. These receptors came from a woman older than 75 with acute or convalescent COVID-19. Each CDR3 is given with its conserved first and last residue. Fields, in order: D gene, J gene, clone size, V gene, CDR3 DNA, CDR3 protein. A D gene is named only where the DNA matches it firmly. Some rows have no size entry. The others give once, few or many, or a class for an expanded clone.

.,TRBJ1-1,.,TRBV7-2,TGTGCCAGCAGCTTAGCCGGACAAATTGAAGCTTTCTTT,CASSLAGQIEAFF
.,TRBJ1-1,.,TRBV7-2,TGTGCCAGCAGCCTCCAGTCGCGGGCAGGATGGGTTGAAGCTTTCTTT,CASSLQSRAGWVEAFF
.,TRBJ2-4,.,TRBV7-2,TGTGCCAGCAGCTCGAAGCGGGCCGGGGCCAAAAACATTCAGTACTTC,CASSSKRAGAKNIQYF
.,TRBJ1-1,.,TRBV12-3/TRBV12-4,TGTGCCAGCAGTTTACAGGAGAACACTGAAGCTTTCTTT,CASSLQENTEAFF
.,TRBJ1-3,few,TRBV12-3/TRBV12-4,TGTGCCAGCAGTTCAGGGGTTGGAAACACCATATATTTT,CASSSGVGNTIYF
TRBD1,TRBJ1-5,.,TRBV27,TGTGCCAGCAGTTCGGGACAGGGGACTGAGCCCCAGCATTTT,CASSSGQGTEPQHF
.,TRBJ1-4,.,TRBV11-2,TGTGCCAGCAGCTGGACTTTGAATGAAAAACTGTTTTTT,CASSWTLNEKLFF
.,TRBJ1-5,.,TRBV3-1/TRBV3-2,TGTGCCAGCAGCCAGACAGAAGGCAATCAGCCCCAGCATTTT,CASSQTEGNQPQHF
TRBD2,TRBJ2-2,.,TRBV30,TGTGCCTGGACCCCAAGCGGGAGGGGTGGGGTGTTTTTT,CAWTPSGRGGVFF
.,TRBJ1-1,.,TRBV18,TGTGCCAGCTCACCATCGCCGGCACTGGGGGAGGACACTGAAGCTTTCTTT,CASSPSPALGEDTEAFF
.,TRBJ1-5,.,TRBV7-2,TGTGCCAGCAGCTTATCCCCGACCTACACCGGGAATCAGCCCCAGCATTTT,CASSLSPTYTGNQPQHF
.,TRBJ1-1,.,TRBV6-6,TGTGCCAGCAGCCTATCCCAGAACACTGAAGCTTTCTTT,CASSLSQNTEAFF
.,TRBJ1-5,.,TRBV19,TGTGCCAGTAGTATCGACAAACACCAGCCCCAGCATTTT,CASSIDKHQPQHF
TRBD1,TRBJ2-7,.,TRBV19,TGTGCCAGTAGTAAGACAGGGTCCCTCTCCTACGAGCAGTACTTC,CASSKTGSLSYEQYF
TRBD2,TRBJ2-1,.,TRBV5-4,TGTGCCAGCAGCTTGGACGGGAGGGGGTACAATGAGCAGTTCTTC,CASSLDGRGYNEQFF
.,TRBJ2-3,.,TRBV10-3,TGTGCCATCAGTGGGCCTAGCTCCAGCACAGATACGCAGTATTTT,CAISGPSSSTDTQYF
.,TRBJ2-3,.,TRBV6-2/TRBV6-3,TGTGCCAGCAGTTACTCGAACAGACCGAGCACAGATACGCAGTATTTT,CASSYSNRPSTDTQYF
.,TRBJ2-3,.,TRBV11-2,TGTGCCAGCAGCTTCTATCGAGCCGGGAGAGATACGCAGTATTTT,CASSFYRAGRDTQYF
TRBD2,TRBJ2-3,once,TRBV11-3,TGTGCCAGCAGCTTAGGTCAACTAGCGGGGGGCCTCACAGATACGCAGTATTTT,CASSLGQLAGGLTDTQYF
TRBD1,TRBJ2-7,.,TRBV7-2,TGTGCCAGCAGCTTCGGACAGGGCAGCTCCTACGAGCAGTACTTC,CASSFGQGSSYEQYF
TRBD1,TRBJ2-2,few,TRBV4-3,TGCGCCAGCAGGCGGGACAGGGAGGACACCGGGGAGCTGTTTTTT,CASRRDREDTGELFF
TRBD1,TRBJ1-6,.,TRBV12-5,TGTGCTAGTGGTTCGGGACAGAGCTCCTATAATTCACCCCTCCACTTT,CASGSGQSSYNSPLHF
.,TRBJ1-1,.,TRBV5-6,TGTGCCAGCAGCTTGACAGGGACCACTGAAGCTTTCTTT,CASSLTGTTEAFF
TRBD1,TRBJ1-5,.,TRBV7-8,TGTGCCAGCAGCTTAGCCGGACAGGGTCGGGATCAGCCCCAGCATTTT,CASSLAGQGRDQPQHF
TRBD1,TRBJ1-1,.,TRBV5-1,TGCGCCAGCAGCGAACAGGGGGCGCGGATCGCCAGTGAAGCTTTCTTT,CASSEQGARIASEAFF
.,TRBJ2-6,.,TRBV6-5,TGTGCCAGCATCAACTCTGGGGCCAACGTCCTGACTTTC,CASINSGANVLTF
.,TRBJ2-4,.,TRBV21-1,TGTGCCAGCAGCAAAGCGCAGGAGGAGGTCATTCAGTACTTC,CASSKAQEEVIQYF
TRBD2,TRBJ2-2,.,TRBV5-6,TGTGCCAGCAGAAGTGGGACTAGCCGAGGGGGCGGGGAGCTGTTTTTT,CASRSGTSRGGGELFF
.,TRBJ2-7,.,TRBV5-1,TGCGCCAGCAGCTTGTTCAGGGCTTCCTACGAGCAGTACTTC,CASSLFRASYEQYF
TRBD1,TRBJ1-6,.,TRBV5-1,TGCGCCAGCAGCTTTTGGACAGGGGAAGGTTCACCCCTCCACTTT,CASSFWTGEGSPLHF
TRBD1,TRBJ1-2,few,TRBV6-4,TGTGCCAGCAGTGACCCGCGGACAGGGGGCGCTGGAGGCTACACCTTC,CASSDPRTGGAGGYTF
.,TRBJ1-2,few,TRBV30,TGTGCCTGGAGTGCTGGCATCAACTATGGCTACACCTTC,CAWSAGINYGYTF
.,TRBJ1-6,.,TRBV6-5,TGTGCCAGCAGTTACACAGGACAGCCTAATTCACCCCTCCACTTT,CASSYTGQPNSPLHF
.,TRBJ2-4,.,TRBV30,TGTGCCTGGAGGTACAGGTTAGCCAAAAACATTCAGTACTTC,CAWRYRLAKNIQYF
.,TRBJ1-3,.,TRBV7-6,TGTGCCAGCAGCTTAAAGCCCCCAGGGGACGGAAACACCATATATTTT,CASSLKPPGDGNTIYF
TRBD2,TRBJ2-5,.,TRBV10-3,TGTGCCATCAGGGCTAGCGGGGGGACCCAGTACTTC,CAIRASGGTQYF
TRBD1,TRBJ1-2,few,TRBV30,TGTGCCCGGATGAGGGACAGGCCCTATGGCTACACCTTC,CARMRDRPYGYTF
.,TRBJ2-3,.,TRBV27,TGTGCCAGCAGTTCTCACCCGGGACAAGACACAGATACGCAGTATTTT,CASSSHPGQDTDTQYF
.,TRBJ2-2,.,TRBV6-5,TGTGCCAGCAGTTACGACCGGGGATGGGGCGGGGAGCTGTTTTTT,CASSYDRGWGGELFF
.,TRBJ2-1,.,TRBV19,TGTGCCAGTAGCCCGACAGGTTGGATTGAGCAGTTCTTC,CASSPTGWIEQFF
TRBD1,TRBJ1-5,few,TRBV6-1,TGTGCCAGCAGTGAAGCGCGCAGGACAGGGAATCAGCCCCAGCATTTT,CASSEARRTGNQPQHF
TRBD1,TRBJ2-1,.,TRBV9,TGTGCCAGCAGCGCGGCCTCCGGGACAGGGGTGAATGAGCAGTTCTTC,CASSAASGTGVNEQFF
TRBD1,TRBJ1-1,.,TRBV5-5,TGTGCCAGCAGCTTGCCGGGACAGGGCTGGGGTGAAGCTTTCTTT,CASSLPGQGWGEAFF
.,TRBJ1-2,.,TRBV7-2,TGTGCCAGCAGCCCACGGCGGGGAGGGGGCTATGGCTACACCTTC,CASSPRRGGGYGYTF
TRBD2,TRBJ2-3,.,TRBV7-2,TGTGCCAGCAGCCCGGGACTAGCGACCGATACGCAGTATTTT,CASSPGLATDTQYF
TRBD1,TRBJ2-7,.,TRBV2,TGTGCCAGCAGTGAGACAACCCCGGGACAGGGCTCCTACGAGCAGTACTTC,CASSETTPGQGSYEQYF
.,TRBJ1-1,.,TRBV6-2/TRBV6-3,TGTGCCAGCAGTTACCAGAACACTGAAGCTTTCTTT,CASSYQNTEAFF
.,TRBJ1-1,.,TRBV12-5,TGTGCTAGTGGTTTGGTACTCAGGGGCCCCACTGAAGCTTTCTTT,CASGLVLRGPTEAFF
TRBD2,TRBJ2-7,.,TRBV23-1,TGCGCCAGCAGACCACGAAAGCGGGGTATCTCCTACGAGCAGTACTTC,CASRPRKRGISYEQYF
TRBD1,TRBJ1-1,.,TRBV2,TGTGCCAGCAACCCAGGACAGGGGAACACTGAAGCTTTCTTT,CASNPGQGNTEAFF
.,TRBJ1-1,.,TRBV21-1,TGTGCCAGCAGCAAAAGTACGGGTACTTGCGACAGGGGGTACACTGAAGCTTTCTTT,CASSKSTGTCDRGYTEAFF
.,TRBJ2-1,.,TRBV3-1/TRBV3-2,TGTGCCAGCAGCCAAGATAGGGCGGGGGCTCCCTACAATGAGCAGTTCTTC,CASSQDRAGAPYNEQFF